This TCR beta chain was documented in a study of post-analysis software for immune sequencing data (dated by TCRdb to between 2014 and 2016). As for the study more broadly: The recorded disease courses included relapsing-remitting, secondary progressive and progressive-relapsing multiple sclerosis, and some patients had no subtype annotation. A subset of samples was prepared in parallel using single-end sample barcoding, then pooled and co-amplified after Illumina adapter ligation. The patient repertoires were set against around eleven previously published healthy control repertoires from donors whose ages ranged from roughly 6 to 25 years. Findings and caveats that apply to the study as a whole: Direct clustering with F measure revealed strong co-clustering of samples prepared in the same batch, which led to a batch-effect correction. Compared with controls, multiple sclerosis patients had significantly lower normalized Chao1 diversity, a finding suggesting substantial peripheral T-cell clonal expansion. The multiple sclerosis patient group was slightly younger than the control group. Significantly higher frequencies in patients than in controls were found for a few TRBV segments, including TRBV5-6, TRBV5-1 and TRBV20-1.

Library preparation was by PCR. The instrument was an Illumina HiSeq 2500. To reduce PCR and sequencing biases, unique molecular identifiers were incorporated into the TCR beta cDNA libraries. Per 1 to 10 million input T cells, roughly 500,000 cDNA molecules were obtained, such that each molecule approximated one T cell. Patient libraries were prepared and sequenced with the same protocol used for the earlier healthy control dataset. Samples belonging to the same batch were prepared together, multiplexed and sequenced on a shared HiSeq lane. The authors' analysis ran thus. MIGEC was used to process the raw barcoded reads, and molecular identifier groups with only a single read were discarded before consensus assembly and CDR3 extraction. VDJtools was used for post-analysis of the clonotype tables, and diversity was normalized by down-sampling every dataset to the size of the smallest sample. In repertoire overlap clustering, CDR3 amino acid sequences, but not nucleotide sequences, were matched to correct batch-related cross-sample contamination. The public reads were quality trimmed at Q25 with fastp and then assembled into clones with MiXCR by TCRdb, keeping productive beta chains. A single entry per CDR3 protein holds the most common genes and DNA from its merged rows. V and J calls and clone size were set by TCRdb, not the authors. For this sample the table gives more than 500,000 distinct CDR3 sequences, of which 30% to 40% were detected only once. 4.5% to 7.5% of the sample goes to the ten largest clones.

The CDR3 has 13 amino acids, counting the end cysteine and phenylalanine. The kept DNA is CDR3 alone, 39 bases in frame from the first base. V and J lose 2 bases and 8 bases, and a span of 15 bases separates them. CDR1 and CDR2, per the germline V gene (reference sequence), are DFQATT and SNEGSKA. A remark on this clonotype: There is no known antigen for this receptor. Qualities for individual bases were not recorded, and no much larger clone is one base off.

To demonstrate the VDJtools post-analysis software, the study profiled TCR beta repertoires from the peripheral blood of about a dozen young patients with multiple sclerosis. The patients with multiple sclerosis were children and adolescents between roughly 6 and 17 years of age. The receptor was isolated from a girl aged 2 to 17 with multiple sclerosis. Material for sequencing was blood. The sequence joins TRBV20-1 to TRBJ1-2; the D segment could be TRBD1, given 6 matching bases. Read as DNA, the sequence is TGCAGTGCTAGACTAGGGGGACGAGACGGCTACACCTTC. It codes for CSARLGGRDGYTF.